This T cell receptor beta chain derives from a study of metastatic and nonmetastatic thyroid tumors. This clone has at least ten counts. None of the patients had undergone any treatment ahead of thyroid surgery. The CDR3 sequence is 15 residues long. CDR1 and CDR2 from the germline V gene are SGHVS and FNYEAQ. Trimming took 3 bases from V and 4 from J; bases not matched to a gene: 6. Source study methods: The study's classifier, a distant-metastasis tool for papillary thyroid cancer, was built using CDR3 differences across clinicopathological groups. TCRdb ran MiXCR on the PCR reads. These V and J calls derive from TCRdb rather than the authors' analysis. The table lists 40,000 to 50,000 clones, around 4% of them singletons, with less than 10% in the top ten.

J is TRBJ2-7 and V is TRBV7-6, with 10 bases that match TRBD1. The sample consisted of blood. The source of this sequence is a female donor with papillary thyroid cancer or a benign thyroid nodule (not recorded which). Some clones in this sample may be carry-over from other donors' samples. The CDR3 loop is CASSLDRGVTYEQYF. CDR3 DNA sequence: TGTGCCAGCAGCTTGGACAGGGGGGTCACTTACGAGCAGTACTTC.